The 18 T cell receptor beta chains presented below share a single source sample, sequenced in a study of T cell repertoires in cytomegalovirus infection. Each CDR3 protein is one row after TCRdb ran MiXCR on the reads. The data hold a few hundred thousand distinct CDR3 sequences, with 25% observed a single time. No antigen is known for these receptors. The sequenced sample was cultured PBMCs, obtained from culture after CMV antigen stimulation. These TCRs come from a human donor in good health (CMV status not recorded). Some clones in this sample may be carry-over from other donors' samples.

This clonotype turned up a few times. This chain connects TRBV3-1 to TRBJ2-1, with unresolved D. The V end lost 3 bases, the J end lost 7 bases, and 13 bases lay between the germline ends. Germline lookup yields CDR1 LGHDT and CDR2 YNNKEL (reference sequence). The CDR3 runs 14 residues. The CDR3 protein is CASSQELKWNEQFF. The CDR3 coding sequence is TGTGCCAGCAGCCAGGAACTTAAGTGGAATGAGCAGTTCTTC.

The J gene is TRBJ2-7, the V gene TRBV28; no firm D call. Per germline, CDR1 MDHEN and CDR2 SYDVKM. The CDR3 runs to 13 residues. Trimming pared 2 bases from V and 5 bases from J, leaving 10 bases between. The CDR3 sequence: CASSLDIYDEQYF. Here the CDR3 DNA reads TGTGCCAGCAGTTTAGACATATACGACGAGCAGTACTTC.

This clonotype showed up many times. This sequence joins TRBV7-2 and TRBJ2-3; either TRBD1 or TRBD2 may supply D (5 bases each). Trimming pared 5 bases from V and 8 bases from J, leaving 17 bases between. The CDR3 spans 14 residues. CDR1 is SGHTA and CDR2 is FQGNSA in the germline V gene. CDR3 coding DNA: TGTGCCAGCAGCCGGGACCTTAGGTTGGGTACGCAGTATTTT. Encoded protein: CASSRDLRLGTQYF.

This clonotype has ten or more counts. The chain combines TRBV6-2 or TRBV6-3 with TRBJ2-7; 8 bases are shared with TRBD2. The length of the CDR3 is 15 residues. With V trimmed by 7 bases and J by 0 bases, 8 bases remained unmatched. CDR1 and CDR2 from the germline V gene are MNHEY and SVGEGT. Here the CDR3 DNA reads TGTGCCAGCATCTACGGAGCGGGGGTCTCCTACGAGCAGTACTTC. This encodes CASIYGAGVSYEQYF.

This clonotype was counted at least ten times. The chain links TRBV12-3 or TRBV12-4 to TRBJ2-1, with TRBD2 matching 9 bases. The CDR3 runs to 12 residues. V lost 6 bases and J lost 9; bases outside the gene matches: 3. The CDR3 region is CASSSTSGEQFF. The CDR3 bases are TGTGCCAGCAGCTCGACTAGCGGTGAGCAGTTCTTC.

The rearrangement joins TRBV5-4 to TRBJ1-1; D may be TRBD1 (6 bases). V lost 4 bases, J lost 4 bases, and 17 bases lay in between. Germline-derived CDR1 and CDR2 are SGHNT and YYREEE (reference sequence). The CDR3 runs 15 residues. CDR3 bases: TGTGCCAGCAGCCACCCGACGACAGGTAGCACTGAAGCTTTCTTT. This codes for CASSHPTTGSTEAFF.

This clonotype has a handful of counts. The chain uses TRBV28 and TRBJ2-7; 9 nucleotides match TRBD2. The germline gives CDR1 MDHEN, CDR2 SYDVKM. CDR3 size: 18 residues. V was clipped by 6 bases and J by 1 base; unmatched bases: 16. In DNA form, the CDR3 reads TGTGCCAGCAGCCACCCCCTCTTTAGCGGGAGTGGGTCCTACGAGCAGTACTTC. It codes for CASSHPLFSGSGSYEQYF.

The J gene is TRBJ1-1, the V gene TRBV29-1; no definite D call. This CDR3 has 13 residues. The V and J ends lost 7 bases and 4 bases respectively, with 16 bases between them. CDR1 SQVTM and CDR2 ANQGSEA come from the germline V gene. CDR3 nucleotides: TGCAGCGGTATGGGCGGGGAGAGCACTGAAGCTTTCTTT. This translates into CSGMGGESTEAFF. The full variable domain, in which reference TRBV29-1 and TRBJ1-1 provide the parts outside the CDR3, is SAVISQKPSRDICQRGTSLTIQCQVDSQVTMMFWYRQQPGQSLTLIATANQGSEATYESGFVIDKFPISRPNLTFSTLTVSNMSPEDSSIYLCSGMGGESTEAFFGQGTRLTVV.

This clonotype was found many times. The chain combines TRBV7-2 with TRBJ1-3, with 8 bases that match TRBD1. This CDR3 has 16 amino acids. In germline, CDR1 is SGHTA, CDR2 FQGNSA. After removal of 6 bases from V and 2 bases from J, the junction contained 9 bases not matched to a gene. The CDR3 loop is CASRRQGQETGNTIYF. DNA of the CDR3: TGTGCCAGCAGACGACAGGGACAGGAGACTGGAAACACCATATATTTT.

The chain employs TRBV27 and TRBJ1-2; no clear D. The germline V and J ends were trimmed by 7 bases and 5 bases, with 11 bases remaining between them. This CDR3 is built from 12 residues. The V gene's germline CDR1 is MNHEY and CDR2 SMNVEV (reference sequence). The CDR3 region has the DNA TGTGCCAGCAAAAATGAGGGTTATGGCTACACCTTC. Translation: CASKNEGYGYTF.

The chain joins TRBV19 to TRBJ2-2, with 7 nucleotides matching TRBD2. The ends lost 2 bases at V and 6 bases at J; junction bases unmatched: 6. Germline V gives CDR1 LNHDA, CDR2 SQIVND (reference sequence). The CDR3 contains 15 residues. CDR3 loop: CASSITSRGAGELFF. The CDR3 coding sequence is TGTGCCAGTAGTATAACTAGCCGGGGGGCCGGGGAGCTGTTTTTT.

This clonotype was picked up a small number of times. The chain has TRBV5-1 and TRBJ2-3; 10 bases map to TRBD2. The junction had 10 bases not matched to a gene; V was cut back by 6 bases and J by 3 bases. This CDR3 has 16 amino acids. Germline loops: CDR1 SGHRS, CDR2 YFSETQ. CDR3 DNA: TGCGCCAGCAACTCGCGGCTAGCGGGAGCTACAGATACGCAGTATTTT. The encoded protein is CASNSRLAGATDTQYF.

This clonotype has a count of ten or more. This chain links TRBV7-8 with TRBJ2-1; D perhaps matches TRBD1 (6 bases). CDR1 is SGHVS and CDR2 is FQNEAQ in the germline V gene. The CDR3 length is 16 residues. Trimming pared 1 base from V and 8 bases from J, leaving 18 bases between. CDR3 sequence reads: CASSLVQGFLGDEQFF. DNA for the CDR3: TGTGCCAGCAGCTTAGTACAGGGTTTTCTGGGGGATGAGCAGTTCTTC. Combining the CDR3 with reference TRBV7-8 and TRBJ2-1 gives the whole variable domain GAGVSQSPRYKVAKRGQDVALRCDPISGHVSLFWYQQALGQGPEFLTYFQNEAQLDKSGLPSDRFFAERPEGSVSTLKIQRTQQEDSAVYLCASSLVQGFLGDEQFFGPGTRLTVL.

V is TRBV28 and J is TRBJ1-1, with D unclear. Germline lookup yields CDR1 MDHEN and CDR2 SYDVKM. The CDR3 covers 13 residues. Trimming shortened V by 7 bases and J by 3 bases, and 12 bases separated the two germline ends. The CDR3 coding sequence is TGTGCCAGCACCCAATTGGGTCACACTGAAGCTTTCTTT. Its protein product is CASTQLGHTEAFF.

This clonotype was picked up a small number of times. V usage is TRBV12-3 or TRBV12-4 and J usage is TRBJ2-1, with TRBD2 matching over 14 bases. V gave up 6 bases and J gave up 10 bases; unmatched junction bases: 5. This CDR3 is 14 amino acids long. The CDR3 DNA is TGTGCCAGCAGCCGACTAGCGGGAGGGGGGGAGCAGTTCTTC. Translated, it gives CASSRLAGGGEQFF.

The V call is TRBV19, the J call TRBJ2-5; 14 nucleotides line up with TRBD2. CDR1 and CDR2 (germline): LNHDA, SQIVND (reference sequence). The CDR3 loop spans 17 amino acids. V shed 6 bases, J shed 2 bases, and the junction held 8 bases outside the gene matches. The CDR3 here is CASSPDGLAGGQETQYF. CDR3 nucleotides: TGTGCCAGTAGCCCCGACGGACTAGCGGGAGGACAAGAGACCCAGTACTTC.

This clonotype has just a few counts. V and J are TRBV6-2 or TRBV6-3 and TRBJ2-1; D unclear. Trimming removed 6 bases from V and 4 bases from J, with 16 bases in between. CDR1 is MNHEY and CDR2 is SVGEGT in the germline V gene. CDR3 size: 15 residues. The chain's CDR3 is CASSPTDSPYNEQFF. For the CDR3, the DNA is TGTGCCAGCAGCCCGACTGATAGCCCTTACAATGAGCAGTTCTTC.

This clonotype was observed a few times. V usage is TRBV12-3 or TRBV12-4 and J usage is TRBJ1-5; no clear D. Trimming left V 3 bases short and J 6 bases short, with 6 bases between. This CDR3 is 12 amino acids long. The DNA of the CDR3 is TGTGCCAGCAGTTTCCGACTTCAGCCCCAGCATTTT. It yields the protein CASSFRLQPQHF.